This TCR beta chain was captured by sequencing in a study of blood T cell repertoires in COVID-19 (dated by TCRdb to about 2020). Background on the whole study: Samples covering the acute and convalescent phases of COVID-19 were provided by collaborators in the United States, Italy and Spain. The material from the prospective study consisted of cDNA or gDNA derived from T cells, B-cell-depleted T cells, or PBMCs. The dataset comprised deeply sampled blood TCRbeta repertoires from subjects exposed to, actively infected with, or recovered from COVID-19. A freely available public database, intended as a resource for researchers studying the immune response to SARS-CoV-2, is where the repertoires were released. Samples were obtained from the ongoing ImmuneRACE study (first 160 participants) and from 1,254 subjects provided by 6 global collaborators. A de-identified subject ID, COVID-19 status, age in years and sex were almost always included in the sample metadata. Where available, HLA class I and class II types were taken from metadata supplied by the sample provider and were not determined by assay-based typing. Findings and caveats that apply to the study as a whole: Clinical and demographic metadata were provided uncurated, with the amount varying by source and participant.

Whole blood was collected in K2EDTA tubes by collaborating institutions according to the institutions' own protocols. Collaborator samples were shipped for TCRbeta analysis as frozen whole blood, isolated PBMCs, or DNA extracted from either sample type. The germline V end is reduced by 3 bases and the J end by 5 bases; junction bases left unmatched: 4. The CDR3 measures 14 amino acids from cysteine to phenylalanine. The DNA shown is the 42-base CDR3, in frame from base 1. Based on the germline V gene, the CDR1 and CDR2 sequences are MNHNS and SASEGT. Worth noting for this clone: No cognate antigen has been identified for it. It has no much larger one-base neighbor in the sample; base qualities were not kept.

TCRbeta CDR3 regions were amplified from genomic DNA using the immunoSEQ Assay, a bias-controlled multiplex PCR. On the authors' methods: The number of nucleated cells in each sample was estimated from the amplification of reference gene primers within the assay. To quantify the absolute abundance of each unique TCRbeta CDR3 rearrangement, sequence reads were collapsed and filtered. For each sample, productive Simpson clonality was calculated as the square root of Simpson's diversity index across productive rearrangements. Not all clones reach the TCRdb copy of this immuneACCESS table, which keeps in-frame sequences only. Checked studies attribute under half of the gap to unresolved V genes and leave the rest unexplained. V, J and clone size are taken as reported in that table, and D and trimming were inferred from the DNA itself. The sample records 99,000 or so clones, 85% of which are singletons. Clones ranked in the top ten supply 3.5% to 5% of the sample.

The rearranged chain carries TRBV6-1 and TRBJ2-7, with TRBD1 matching 10 junction bases. This clonotype was obtained from a man over 45 with acute or convalescent COVID-19. Material for sequencing was peripheral blood. The DNA sequence reads TGTGCCAGCAGTGACACAGGGACAGGGGACGAGCAGTACTTC. Translated, it gives CASSDTGTGDEQYF.